The sequence of this T cell receptor (beta chain) was determined in a study of CD8 T cells in ankylosing spondylitis. Study results and limitations: It appeared that ankylosing spondylitis blood was characterized by a TCR beta motif of roughly 8 highly homologous variants.

The CDR3 is 17 residues long. The trim removed 5 bases at V and 3 bases at J, leaving 10 bases unmatched. The germline V gene has CDR1 SGHTA and CDR2 FQGNSA. To note about this clonotype: Its antigen is not known.

Each CDR3 protein gets one entry after TCRdb re-called the 5' RACE reads with MiXCR. This sample has roughly 130,000 distinct CDR3 sequences; roughly 8.8% occur once, and the top ten carry about 7.1%. The rearrangement joins TRBV7-2 to TRBJ2-1, with 10 bases fitting TRBD2. Sample: synovial fluid, either unsorted or a sorted T cell fraction (not recorded which). This TCR derives from a male donor with ankylosing spondylitis. CDR3 sequence: CASSRHPSSGSYNEQFF. The DNA of the CDR3 is TGTGCCAGCAGCCGTCACCCCTCTAGCGGGAGCTACAATGAGCAGTTCTTC.